The 7 T cell receptor beta chains given below trace back to one sample, sequenced in a study of a mutant IDH1 vaccine in newly diagnosed glioma. The table came from immunoSEQ multiplex PCR; TCRdb's copy has only in-frame clones and leaves some out. This table has around 53,000 clones, around 84% appearing once. Time point meaning: week 47, end of study. One vaccine dose held 300 ug of mutant IDH1 20-mer peptide and came with topical imiquimod. These receptors have no known antigen. The sample here was PBMCs, taken from a glioma patient whose treatment included an IDH1 peptide vaccine. The receptor source for this set is a woman in her 30s with glioma. Some clones in this sample may be carry-over from other donors' samples.

The V and J genes are TRBV30 and TRBJ2-3; D not resolved. This CDR3 has 10 amino acids. Germline CDR1 and CDR2: GTSNPN and SVGIG (reference sequence). V lost 0 bases to trimming and J lost 10 bases, with 5 bases between them. The CDR3 sequence is CAWSVKAQYF. CDR3 bases: TGTGCCTGGAGTGTTAAAGCGCAGTATTTT.

V is TRBV25-1 and J is TRBJ2-7, with TRBD1 identical over 8 bases. CDR1 is MGHDK, CDR2 SYGVNS, per germline. V lost 6 bases and J lost 2; bases outside the gene matches: 3. The CDR3 extends over 13 amino acids. As DNA, the CDR3 is TGTGCCAGCAGCACCAGGGGGCCCTACGAGCAGTACTTC. It codes for CASSTRGPYEQYF.

This sequence joins TRBV10-2 and TRBJ1-5, with D maybe TRBD1 (6 bases). Germline loops: CDR1 WSHSY, CDR2 SAAADI. Trimming removed 6 bases from V and 2 bases from J, with 8 bases in between. The CDR3 spans 13 residues. The CDR3 DNA sequence: TGCGCCAGCAGGGGACAAGGCAATCAGCCCCAGCATTTT. Translated: CASRGQGNQPQHF.

The chain joins TRBV5-4 to TRBJ2-5, with 9 nucleotides matching TRBD1. V gave up 4 bases and J gave up 5 bases; unmatched junction bases: 21. Germline assignment: CDR1 SGHNT and CDR2 YYREEE (reference sequence). The CDR3 is made up of 19 amino acids. CDR3 coding DNA: TGTGCCAGCAGCCATCACTATGGGACCGGGACAGGGAATGTGGAGACCCAGTACTTC. This encodes CASSHHYGTGTGNVETQYF.

The V call is TRBV2, the J call TRBJ2-3, with no clear D. V was pared by 4 bases and J by 4 bases, with 9 bases between. This CDR3 spans 13 amino acids. CDR1 and CDR2 (germline): SNHLY, FYNNEI. The CDR3 nucleotides are TGTGCCAGCAGTGGGCAGGTTGCAGATACGCAGTATTTT. Encoded protein: CASSGQVADTQYF.

The V gene is TRBV27, the J gene TRBJ2-3; D may be TRBD1 (6 bases). V lost 0 bases to trimming and J lost 7 bases, with 17 bases between them. The germline V gene encodes CDR1 MNHEY and CDR2 SMNVEV (reference sequence). The CDR3 has 16 residues. CDR3 region: CASSLSQQGISYTQYF. The CDR3, as DNA: TGTGCCAGCAGTTTATCCCAACAGGGTATATCGTATACGCAGTATTTT.

The rearrangement joins TRBV5-4 to TRBJ2-7; D is uncertain. Germline CDR1 and CDR2: SGHNT and YYREEE (reference sequence). The CDR3 extends over 14 amino acids. V was clipped by 4 bases and J by 0 bases, with 11 bases between them. The CDR3 DNA reads as TGTGCCAGCAGCCCCGGACCGGCCTCCTACGAGCAGTACTTC. Its protein product is CASSPGPASYEQYF.